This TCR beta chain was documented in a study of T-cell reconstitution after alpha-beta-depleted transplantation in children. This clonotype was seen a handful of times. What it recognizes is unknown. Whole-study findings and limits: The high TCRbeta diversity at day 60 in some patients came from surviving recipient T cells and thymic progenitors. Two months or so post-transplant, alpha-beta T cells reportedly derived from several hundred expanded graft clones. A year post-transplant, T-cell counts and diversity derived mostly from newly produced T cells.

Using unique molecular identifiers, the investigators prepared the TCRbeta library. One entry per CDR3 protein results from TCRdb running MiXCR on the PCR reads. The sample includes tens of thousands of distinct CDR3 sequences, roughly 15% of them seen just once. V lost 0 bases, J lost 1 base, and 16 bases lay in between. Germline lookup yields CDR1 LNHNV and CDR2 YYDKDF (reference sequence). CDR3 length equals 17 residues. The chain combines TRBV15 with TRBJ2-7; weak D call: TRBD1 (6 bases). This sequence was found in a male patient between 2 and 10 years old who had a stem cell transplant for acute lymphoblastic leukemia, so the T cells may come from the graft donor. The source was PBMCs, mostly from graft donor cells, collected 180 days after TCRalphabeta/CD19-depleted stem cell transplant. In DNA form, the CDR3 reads TGTGCCACCAGCAGAGAGGAGACAGGATCCTATTCCTACGAGCAGTACTTC. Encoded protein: CATSREETGSYSYEQYF. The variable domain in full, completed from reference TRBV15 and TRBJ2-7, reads DAMVIQNPRYQVTQFGKPVTLSCSQTLNHNVMYWYQQKSSQAPKLLFHYYDKDFNNEADTPDNFQSRRPNTSFCFLDIRSPGLGDTAMYLCATSREETGSYSYEQYFGPGTRLTVT.